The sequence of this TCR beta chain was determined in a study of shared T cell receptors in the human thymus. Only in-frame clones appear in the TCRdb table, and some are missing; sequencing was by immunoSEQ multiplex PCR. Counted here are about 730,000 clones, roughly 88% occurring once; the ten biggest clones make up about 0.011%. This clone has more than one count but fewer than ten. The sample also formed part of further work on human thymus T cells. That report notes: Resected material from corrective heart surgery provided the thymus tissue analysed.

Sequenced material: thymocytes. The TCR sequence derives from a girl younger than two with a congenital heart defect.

CDR3 sequence reads: CASSVGLFGSEQYF. The DNA for the CDR3 is TGTGCCAGCAGCGTAGGACTTTTCGGTAGCGAGCAGTACTTC. This chain uses TRBV9 with TRBJ2-7; D gene unclear. Germline V lookup: CDR1 SGDLS, CDR2 YYNGEE. The CDR3 spans 14 residues. V was clipped by 0 bases and J by 6 bases, with 13 bases between them.